This record covers a single T cell receptor beta chain. It lacks a known antigen. No base-level quality is on record; no much larger clone is a single base apart. TCRbeta CDR3 regions were amplified from genomic DNA using the immunoSEQ Assay, a bias-controlled multiplex PCR. As for the original processing: The number of nucleated cells in each sample was estimated from the amplification of reference gene primers within the assay. Sequence reads were collapsed and filtered to measure the absolute abundance of every unique TCRbeta CDR3 rearrangement. For each sample, productive Simpson clonality was calculated by taking the square root of Simpson's diversity index across productive rearrangements. TCRdb obtained this table from immuneACCESS and retained in-frame rearrangements with V and J assigned. These tables miss some clones; where compared with another copy, unresolved V genes account for less than half of the shortfall, and the remainder is unexplained. The V and J calls and clone size come from that table; D and trimming were worked out from the DNA. This sample is represented by 110,000 or so clones; roughly 80% of them were singletons. The biggest ten clones account for around 9.3% of the sample.

The V and J ends are trimmed by 0 bases and 8 bases, leaving 14 bases between them. From a lookup of the germline V gene (reference sequence), CDR1 and CDR2 are SGHKS and YYEKEE. The CDR3 runs 15 amino acids, cysteine and phenylalanine included. The only DNA kept is the CDR3, 45 bases in frame from the first base. These data originate in a study of blood T cell repertoires in COVID-19 (dated by TCRdb to the early 2020s). Context from the whole study: Samples covering the acute and convalescent phases of COVID-19 were provided by collaborators in the United States, Italy and Spain. The prospective study material was composed of cDNA or gDNA derived from T cells, B-cell-depleted T cells, or PBMCs. The dataset comprised deeply sampled blood TCRbeta repertoires from subjects exposed to, actively infected with, or recovered from COVID-19. A freely available public database, intended as a resource for researchers studying the immune response to SARS-CoV-2, is where the repertoires were released. The samples were drawn from two sources: the first 160 participants of the ongoing ImmuneRACE study, and 1,254 subjects contributed by 6 global collaborators. The sample metadata nearly always contained a de-identified subject ID, COVID-19 status, age in years and sex. Where HLA class I and class II types were available, the types were taken from metadata supplied by the sample provider, not from assay-based typing. Findings and caveats that apply to the study as a whole: Clinical and demographic metadata were provided uncurated, with the amount varying by source and participant.

Each collaborating institution followed its own protocols to collect whole blood in K2EDTA tubes. Collaborator samples were shipped for TCRbeta analysis as frozen whole blood, isolated PBMCs, or DNA extracted from either sample type. In this chain, TRBV5-5 is recombined with TRBJ1-4; TRBD1 is possibly the D segment (5 matching bases). The clonotype comes from a human donor in a cohort sampled during active COVID-19. What was sequenced was peripheral blood. The DNA sequence is as follows: TGTGCCAGCAGCTTGGTACCCCAGGGAAGCGAAAAACTGTTTTTT. Its translation is CASSLVPQGSEKLFF. Beyond the CDR3, the reference TRBV5-5 and TRBJ1-4 genes provide the residues; the full variable domain reads: DAGVTQSPTHLIKTRGQQVTLRCSPISGHKSVSWYQQVLGQGPQFIFQYYEKEERGRGNFPDRFSARQFPNYSSELNVNALLLGDSALYLCASSLVPQGSEKLFFGSGTQLSVL.